The 3 T cell receptor beta chains given below trace back to one sample, sequenced in a study of siplizumab effects on memory and regulatory T cells. Clones were sequenced by immunoSEQ multiplex PCR, and TCRdb holds only the in-frame ones, with some missing. The sample holds 85,000 to 130,000 clones, roughly 92% seen once. Sequencing used Tregs sorted from blood. These receptors came from a human donor in good health.

This sequence joins TRBV18 and TRBJ2-3; TRBD2 is a possible D gene (7 bases). This CDR3 contains 13 residues. V lost 8 bases, J lost 6 bases, and 15 bases lay in between. CDR1 KGHSH and CDR2 LQKENI come from the germline V gene. The CDR3 here is CASTSQGGDTQYF. DNA for the CDR3: TGTGCCAGCACTTCACAGGGAGGGGATACGCAGTATTTT.

The V call is TRBV7-9, the J call TRBJ1-2; perhaps TRBD1 as D (5 bases). The CDR3 runs to 19 residues. The V end lost 7 bases, the J end lost 0 bases, and 27 bases lay between the germline ends. Looked up from germline, CDR1 is SEHNR and CDR2 is FQNEAQ (reference sequence). In nucleotides, the CDR3 is TGTGCCAGCACCTTTGGGCCTCCAACAGGTGGGCGGGCTAACTATGGCTACACCTTC. Its translation is CASTFGPPTGGRANYGYTF. The full variable domain, in which reference TRBV7-9 and TRBJ1-2 provide the parts outside the CDR3, is DTGVSQNPRHKITKRGQNVTFRCDPISEHNRLYWYRQTLGQGPEFLTYFQNEAQLEKSRLLSDRFSAERPKGSFSTLEIQRTEQGDSAMYLCASTFGPPTGGRANYGYTFGSGTRLTVV.

This chain joins TRBV5-4 and TRBJ1-4, with D perhaps matching TRBD1 (5 bases). V was pared by 2 bases and J by 8 bases, with 16 bases between. CDR1 and CDR2 (germline): SGHNT, YYREEE (reference sequence). CDR3 length: 15 amino acids. The CDR3, as DNA: TGTGCCAGCAGCTTCCCTGAGGCAGGGAGGGAAAAACTGTTTTTT. This encodes CASSFPEAGREKLFF. The full variable domain, with the rest looked up from reference TRBV5-4 and TRBJ1-4, is ETGVTQSPTHLIKTRGQQVTLRCSSQSGHNTVSWYQQALGQGPQFIFQYYREEENGRGNFPPRFSGLQFPNYSSELNVNALELDDSALYLCASSFPEAGREKLFFGSGTQLSVL.